This T cell receptor (beta chain) emerged from a study of CD8 T cells in ankylosing spondylitis. Study findings and constraints: A TCR beta motif of under ten highly homologous variants seemed to mark ankylosing spondylitis blood.

CDR1 DFQATT and CDR2 SNEGSKA come from the germline V gene (reference sequence). Trimming took 2 bases from V and 4 from J, leaving 5 bases between them. The CDR3 runs to 11 residues. With regard to this clonotype: Its antigen is undetermined.

From the 5' RACE reads, TCRdb called clonotypes with MiXCR, one entry per CDR3 protein. The sample records fewer than 400,000 distinct CDR3 sequences, 20% to 25% being singletons. This receptor was obtained from a male donor with ankylosing spondylitis. The sample comprised blood, either unsorted or a sorted T cell fraction (not recorded which). The chain is built from TRBV20-1 and TRBJ2-5, with D uncertain. CDR3 sequence: CSARRLETQYF. For the CDR3, the DNA is TGCAGTGCTAGACGATTAGAGACCCAGTACTTC.